This T cell receptor (beta chain) was sequenced for a study of lymphopenia after photon versus proton radiotherapy. Overall study findings and caveats: Authors raise, but do not show, better survival with proton therapy. Proton therapy kept repertoires fairly stable, unlike photons, which gained effector/memory cells.

This clone was detected a few times. Antigen unknown. Assay used: immunoSEQ multiplex PCR; TCRdb lists only in-frame clones, some missing. The sample includes 29,000 or so clones, approximately 86% of them seen just once. The germline V gene has CDR1 ENHRY and CDR2 SYGVKD. The CDR3 covers 14 residues. Unmatched junction bases numbered 3, after V lost 4 bases and J lost 3 bases. The V gene is TRBV10-3, the J gene TRBJ1-3, with 7 positions matching TRBD1. The material was peripheral blood, obtained from a patient treated with proton-based radiotherapy. The sequence was collected from a woman aged 55-70 years with cholangiocarcinoma. Some clones in this sample may be carry-over from other donors' samples. CDR3 bases: TGTGCCATCAGTGGACAGGGAATTGGAAACACCATATATTTT. It is translated as CAISGQGIGNTIYF.